The 2 T cell receptor beta chains below all came from one sample that was sequenced in a study of T cells in Graves' hyperthyroidism and ophthalmopathy. Researchers took RNA transcripts and amplified the TCR beta CDR3 regions from them. First-round RT-PCR with HTBI primers amplified the TCR CDR3 region. Each CDR3 protein is one row after TCRdb ran MiXCR on the multiplex PCR reads. The sample carries about 200,000 distinct CDR3 sequences, roughly a sixth recorded once. Sequencing input: blood. These receptors were collected from a woman in her 50s with Graves' hyperthyroidism.

This clonotype was observed many times. The chain links TRBV6-6 to TRBJ1-1; D not resolved. This CDR3 contains 16 residues. Germline CDR1 MNHNY, CDR2 SVGAGI (reference sequence). V was clipped by 0 bases and J by 0 bases, with 11 bases between them. CDR3 sequence (DNA): TGTGCCAGCAGTTACTCGGTTAGCCGGTTGAACACTGAAGCTTTCTTT. It translates to CASSYSVSRLNTEAFF.

The sample holds many counts of this clonotype. The rearrangement joins TRBV5-1 to TRBJ1-1, with a weak D call TRBD1 (6 bases). V was clipped by 4 bases and J by 5 bases, with 18 bases between them. Germline CDR1 SGHRS, CDR2 YFSETQ. This CDR3 spans 15 amino acids. The CDR3 nucleotides read TGCGCCAGCAGCCCCGACAGGCCCTCAGGGACTGAAGCTTTCTTT. It yields the protein CASSPDRPSGTEAFF.